The present T cell receptor beta chain was sequenced within a study of cytomegalovirus exposure and HLA in healthy donors. Study-level results: Specificity of a few CMV-associated chains for CMV antigens was verified in vitro.

The germline gives CDR1 ENHRY, CDR2 SYGVKD. Trimming stripped 3 bases from V and 5 bases from J, with 13 bases between. The CDR3 has 14 residues. This clone has just one count. Its specificity is not known. Primers included in the PCR were 60 Vbeta and 13 Jbeta primers. TCRdb's table, derived via immunoSEQ multiplex PCR, lists solely in-frame clones and lacks some. The data show 95,000 to 100,000 clones, 70% to 80% seen once. This clonotype was obtained from a female donor in good health and CMV-seronegative. The material sequenced was PBMCs. V gene TRBV10-3 combines with J gene TRBJ1-2; D gene uncertain. DNA of the CDR3: TGTGCCATCAGTGATAGGAGCGATTTTTATGGCTACACCTTC. Protein product: CAISDRSDFYGYTF.